These 5 T cell receptor beta chains were sequenced from one sample in a study of beta chain features in type 1 diabetes. Expressed TCRB transcripts got sequenced, as all isolated RNA was reverse transcribed. Clones were read by immunoSEQ multiplex PCR, and TCRdb kept only the in-frame ones, dropping some. Among hundreds of thousands of clones, roughly 30% were seen once, and the ten largest hold about 0.065%. The sequenced sample consisted of naive CD4+ T cells from blood. These receptors were collected from a man aged 18 to 29 in good health.

This chain uses TRBV4-1 with TRBJ1-2; D is perhaps TRBD1 (5 bases). This CDR3 region has 16 residues. Germline loops: CDR1 MGHRA, CDR2 YSYEKL. Trimming pared 1 base from V and 4 bases from J, leaving 16 bases between. Here the CDR3 DNA reads TGCGCCAGCAGCCAAGGCGGGACCGTGAGCTTCTATGGCTACACCTTC. Translating it yields CASSQGGTVSFYGYTF.

This clone appeared a single time. V is TRBV19 and J is TRBJ2-2, with 9 positions matching TRBD1. Germline trimming cut 6 bases from V and 0 bases from J; bases unmatched to any gene: 5. This CDR3 is 16 amino acids long. CDR1 and CDR2 (germline): LNHDA, SQIVND (reference sequence). The CDR3 loop is CASSRGQGTNTGELFF. The CDR3 DNA follows: TGTGCCAGTAGCAGGGGACAGGGCACGAACACCGGGGAGCTGTTTTTT.

This clone was observed a handful of times. The rearrangement joins TRBV5-1 to TRBJ2-7, with unresolved D. The CDR3 length is 11 residues. Trimming cost V 4 bases and J 1 base, with 3 bases left between them. Looked up from germline, CDR1 is SGHRS and CDR2 is YFSETQ. In nucleotides, the CDR3 is TGCGCCAGCAGCGGATCCTACGAGCAGTACTTC. This sequence encodes CASSGSYEQYF.

In regard to this clone: Other DNA sequences in this sample translate to the same CDR3. V and J are TRBV9 and TRBJ2-1; D call uncertain. The germline gives CDR1 SGDLS, CDR2 YYNGEE. This CDR3 comprises 14 residues. V was cut by 0 bases and J by 2 bases, with 6 bases left in between. The DNA for the CDR3 is TGTGCCAGCAGCGTAGCGGGTCCCTACAATGAGCAGTTCTTC. This gives the protein CASSVAGPYNEQFF.

The rearrangement links TRBV25-1 to TRBJ2-6; D unresolved. The CDR3 totals 15 residues. The germline CDR1 and CDR2 sequences are MGHDK and SYGVNS. The V and J ends lost 2 bases and 2 bases respectively, with 7 bases between them. CDR3 protein: CASSEVNPGANVLTF. The CDR3 region has the DNA TGTGCCAGCAGTGAAGTGAATCCTGGGGCCAACGTCCTGACTTTC.